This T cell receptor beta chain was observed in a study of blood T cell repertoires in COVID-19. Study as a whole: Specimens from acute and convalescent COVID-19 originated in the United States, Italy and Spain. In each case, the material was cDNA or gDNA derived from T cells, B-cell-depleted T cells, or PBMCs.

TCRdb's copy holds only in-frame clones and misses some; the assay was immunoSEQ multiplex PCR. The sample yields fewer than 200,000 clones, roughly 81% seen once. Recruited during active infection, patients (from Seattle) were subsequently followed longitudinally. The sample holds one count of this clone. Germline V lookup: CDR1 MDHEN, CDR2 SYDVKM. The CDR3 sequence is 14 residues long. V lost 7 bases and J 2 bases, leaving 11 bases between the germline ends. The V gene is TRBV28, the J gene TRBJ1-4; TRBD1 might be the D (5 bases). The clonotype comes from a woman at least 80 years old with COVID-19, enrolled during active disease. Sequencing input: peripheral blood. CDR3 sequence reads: CASKGGGTNEKLFF. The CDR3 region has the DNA TGTGCCAGCAAAGGCGGGGGTACTAATGAAAAACTGTTTTTT. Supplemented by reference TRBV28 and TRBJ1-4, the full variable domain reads DVKVTQSSRYLVKRTGEKVFLECVQDMDHENMFWYRQDPGLGLRLIYFSYDVKMKEKGDIPEGYSVSREKKERFSLILESASTNQTSMYLCASKGGGTNEKLFFGSGTQLSVL.